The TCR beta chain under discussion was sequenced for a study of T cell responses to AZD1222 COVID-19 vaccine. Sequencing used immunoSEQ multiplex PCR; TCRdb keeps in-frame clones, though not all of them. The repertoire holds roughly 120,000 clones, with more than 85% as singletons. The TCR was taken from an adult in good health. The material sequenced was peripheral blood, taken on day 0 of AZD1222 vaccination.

As DNA, the CDR3 is TGCGCCAGCAGCCAAGGAGGATTTGGAAACACCATATATTTT. It translates to CASSQGGFGNTIYF. The genes are TRBV4-1 and TRBJ1-3; D remains ambiguous. Per germline, CDR1 MGHRA and CDR2 YSYEKL. The CDR3 consists of 14 residues. V gave up 1 base and J gave up 3 bases, with 7 bases separating them.